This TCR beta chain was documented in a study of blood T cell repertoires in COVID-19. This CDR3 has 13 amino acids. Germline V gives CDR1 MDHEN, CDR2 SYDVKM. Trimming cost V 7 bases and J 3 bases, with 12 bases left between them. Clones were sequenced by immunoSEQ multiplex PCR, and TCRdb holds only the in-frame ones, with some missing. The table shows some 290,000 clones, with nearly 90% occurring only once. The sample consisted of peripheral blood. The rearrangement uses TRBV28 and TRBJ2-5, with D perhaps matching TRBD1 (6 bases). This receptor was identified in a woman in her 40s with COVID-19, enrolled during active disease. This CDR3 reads CASNRVRKETQYF. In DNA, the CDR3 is TGTGCCAGCAACAGGGTACGAAAAGAGACCCAGTACTTC.